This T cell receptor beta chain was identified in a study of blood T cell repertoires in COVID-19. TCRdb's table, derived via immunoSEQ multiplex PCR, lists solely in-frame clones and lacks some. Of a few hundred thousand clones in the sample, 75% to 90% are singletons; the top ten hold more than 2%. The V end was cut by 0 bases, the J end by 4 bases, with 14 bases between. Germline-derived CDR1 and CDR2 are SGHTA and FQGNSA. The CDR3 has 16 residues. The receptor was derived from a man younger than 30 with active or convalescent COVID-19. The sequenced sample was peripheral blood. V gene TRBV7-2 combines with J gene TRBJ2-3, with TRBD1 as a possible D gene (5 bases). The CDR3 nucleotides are TGTGCCAGCAGCTTAGCGGGCAGGGCCCCGGCAGATACGCAGTATTTT. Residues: CASSLAGRAPADTQYF.